The text below deals with one T cell receptor (beta chain). Antigen unknown. This entry is derived from a study of cytomegalovirus exposure and HLA in healthy donors. Regarding the study as a whole: Most observed TCR sequences were rare, whereas some public TCRs were detected in many donors. The finding came from a later analysis; first-cohort TCR clusters tended to co-occur in the 130 or so validation repertoires. Altogether, some 170 TCR beta chains were recorded as cytomegalovirus-associated.

While the first cohort had 500 to 700 subjects, the donors belonged to the separate validation cohort of about 120 subjects. Clones were read by immunoSEQ multiplex PCR, and TCRdb kept only the in-frame ones, dropping some. The sample shows about 58,000 clones, roughly nine tenths of them seen only once. Germline CDR1 is SGDLS and CDR2 is YYNGEE. V lost 2 bases to trimming and J lost 5 bases; unmatched junction nucleotides: 3. The CDR3 runs 14 residues. V and J are TRBV9 and TRBJ2-2, with 7 bases lining up with TRBD1. The receptor's source is a man aged 18 to 30 in good health and CMV-seronegative. Sequenced sample: PBMCs. Here the CDR3 reads CASSVGRGTGELFF. The DNA for the CDR3 is TGTGCCAGCAGCGTGGGCAGGGGGACCGGGGAGCTGTTTTTT.